The 17 T cell receptor beta chains below were found in one sample sequenced in a study of T cells after yellow fever vaccination. MiXCR was run by TCRdb on the 5' RACE reads, yielding one entry per CDR3 protein. The table includes 150,000 to 200,000 distinct CDR3 sequences, approximately 6.2% detected once. This sample comprised CD4+ T cells sorted from PBMCs, obtained on the day of the first yellow fever vaccination. The receptor set was obtained from a man aged 18 to 29 who received the YFV17D yellow fever vaccine.

This clonotype was observed many times. V gene TRBV11-3 combines with J gene TRBJ1-1; unclear D gene. The germline gives CDR1 SGHNT, CDR2 YENEEA. V was shortened by 3 bases and J by 3 bases, with 8 bases between the two germline ends. The CDR3 has 13 residues. CDR3 in amino acids: CASSFEEDTEAFF. The CDR3 bases are TGTGCCAGCAGCTTTGAAGAGGACACTGAAGCTTTCTTT. The full variable domain, with the rest looked up from reference TRBV11-3 and TRBJ1-1, is EAGVVQSPRYKIIEKKQPVAFWCNPISGHNTLYWYLQNLGQGPELLIRYENEEAVDDSQLPKDRFSAERLKGVDSTLKIQPAELGDSAVYLCASSFEEDTEAFFGQGTRLTVV.

This clonotype was counted ten times or more. The chain links TRBV19 to TRBJ2-2; possible D gene TRBD2, 5 bases. The CDR3 has 16 residues. V dropped 7 bases and J dropped 0 bases, with 15 bases sitting between them. The V gene's germline CDR1 is LNHDA and CDR2 SQIVND (reference sequence). In nucleotides, the CDR3 is TGTGCCAGTACTCGACGGGAAACAGCGAACACCGGGGAGCTGTTTTTT. Translated, it gives CASTRRETANTGELFF.

The V and J genes are TRBV27 and TRBJ2-7, with 7 bases matching TRBD1. This CDR3 comprises 14 residues. J gave up 2 bases and V 6 bases, and 7 bases lay outside the gene matches. CDR1 is MNHEY and CDR2 is SMNVEV in the germline V gene (reference sequence). This CDR3 is CASRPQGSTYEQYV. The CDR3 DNA follows: TGTGCCAGCAGGCCACAGGGGAGCACCTACGAGCAGTACGTC.

The sample holds a few counts of this clonotype. The chain couples TRBV5-1 to TRBJ1-2; D might be TRBD1 (5 bases). Germline V gene lookup returns CDR1 SGHRS and CDR2 YFSETQ. The CDR3 has 14 residues. V was shortened by 4 bases and J by 0 bases, with 10 bases between the two germline ends. CDR3 region: CASSREGTNYGYTF. The CDR3 bases are TGCGCCAGCAGCCGGGAGGGGACTAACTATGGCTACACCTTC.

This clonotype was found many times. This chain connects TRBV5-1 to TRBJ1-3, with D perhaps TRBD1 (6 bases). The germline gives CDR1 SGHRS, CDR2 YFSETQ. V shed 6 bases and J shed 4 bases, with 11 bases lying between them. The CDR3 sequence is 13 residues long. As DNA, the CDR3 is TGCGCCAGCAAGGAGGACAGCGGAAACACCATATATTTT. It codes for CASKEDSGNTIYF.

This clonotype occurred a few times. The genes are TRBV5-1 and TRBJ2-1, with 11 bases lining up with TRBD2. V lost 0 bases to trimming and J lost 0 bases; unmatched junction nucleotides: 8. Germline V gene lookup returns CDR1 SGHRS and CDR2 YFSETQ. The CDR3 runs to 19 residues. This chain's CDR3 is CASSLAPSGGLSSYNEQFF. CDR3 coding DNA: TGCGCCAGCAGCTTGGCCCCTAGCGGGGGGCTGAGCTCCTACAATGAGCAGTTCTTC.

In its sample, this clonotype was seen many times. The gene calls are TRBV7-9 and TRBJ2-5; 10 nucleotides line up with TRBD1. The CDR3 covers 16 residues. Unmatched junction bases numbered 7, after V lost 1 base and J lost 5 bases. Germline CDR1 reads SEHNR; CDR2 reads FQNEAQ (reference sequence). For the CDR3, the DNA is TGTGCCAGCAGCTTAGGGGACAGGGGTCTTGCGGAGACCCAGTACTTC. Its translation is CASSLGDRGLAETQYF.

This clonotype was detected many times. Relative to the germline gene, one junction end is altered; a read error may explain this. The chain joins TRBV20-1 to TRBJ2-1; D ambiguous. The germline CDR1 and CDR2 sequences are DFQATT and SNEGSKA (reference sequence). The CDR3 is 14 residues long. Here the CDR3 reads CSARDKVLGNEQFF. In nucleotides, the CDR3 is TGCAGTGCCAGAGATAAGGTTCTAGGAAATGAGCAGTTCTTC.

This clonotype was seen at least ten times. The chain uses TRBV7-3 and TRBJ2-5, with 7 bases that match TRBD1. V dropped 1 base and J dropped 2; count of bases not matched to a gene: 4. Looked up from germline, CDR1 is SGHTA and CDR2 is FQGTGA. CDR3 length: 15 residues. The CDR3 DNA reads TGTGCCAGCAGCTTAATAGGGGGACAGCAAGAGACCCAGTACTTC. Translating it yields CASSLIGGQQETQYF.

The CDR3 spells CSARVSGRPTEAFF. Here the CDR3 DNA reads TGCAGTGCTAGAGTGTCCGGCAGACCCACTGAAGCTTTCTTT. This chain uses TRBV20-1 with TRBJ1-1; D ambiguous. The CDR3 is 14 amino acids. The germline V and J ends were trimmed by 1 base and 4 bases, with 13 bases remaining between them. Germline V lookup: CDR1 DFQATT, CDR2 SNEGSKA (reference sequence).

This clonotype has just a few counts. This chain uses TRBV4-3 with TRBJ2-1; the match to TRBD2 covers 12 bases. This CDR3 has 17 amino acids. V lost 0 bases to trimming and J lost 2 bases; unmatched junction nucleotides: 2. Looked up from germline, CDR1 is LGHNA and CDR2 is YSLEER. CDR3 DNA sequence: TGCGCCAGCAGCCAAGATTCTAGCGGGGGGGCCTACAATGAGCAGTTCTTC. Translation gives CASSQDSSGGAYNEQFF.

At least ten counts were recorded for this clonotype. The V call is TRBV5-6, the J call TRBJ2-2; TRBD1 aligns across 8 bases. The CDR3 sequence is 14 residues long. J gave up 1 base and V 5 bases, and 1 base lay outside the gene matches. Germline-derived CDR1 and CDR2 are SGHDT and YYEEEE. The CDR3 protein is CASRTGENTGELFF. The CDR3 DNA sequence: TGTGCCAGCAGGACAGGGGAGAACACCGGGGAGCTGTTTTTT.

This clonotype occurred a few times. The chain combines TRBV10-2 with TRBJ1-6; 9 bases agree with TRBD1. This CDR3 is built from 14 residues. The ends lost 0 bases at V and 14 bases at J; junction bases unmatched: 5. The germline V gene encodes CDR1 WSHSY and CDR2 SAAADI. The DNA for the CDR3 is TGCGCCAGCAGTGAGTCGACTAGGACAGGGGCCCTCCACTTT. The encoded protein is CASSESTRTGALHF.

In its sample, this clonotype was seen many times. J is TRBJ1-2 and V is TRBV9; 7 nucleotides match TRBD1. V lost 0 bases and J lost 8; bases outside the gene matches: 13. From germline, CDR1 is SGDLS and CDR2 YYNGEE. The CDR3 covers 16 residues. CDR3 DNA: TGTGCCAGCAGCGTAGCTTCGAGAGGGGGCCCTTCAGGCTACACCTTC. This translates into CASSVASRGGPSGYTF.

This clonotype was counted many times. The rearrangement uses TRBV5-1 and TRBJ1-2, with D perhaps matching TRBD1 (6 bases). The CDR3 has 14 residues. Germline assignment: CDR1 SGHRS and CDR2 YFSETQ. V lost 4 bases, J lost 9 bases, and 19 bases lay in between. The CDR3 is CASSAPGQTRSYTF. CDR3 DNA: TGCGCCAGCAGCGCCCCGGGACAAACTCGGAGCTACACCTTC.

This clonotype was seen ten or more times. The chain couples TRBV24-1 to TRBJ1-4; D is uncertain. The CDR3 has 12 residues. The germline V gene encodes CDR1 KGHDR and CDR2 SFDVKD. V was trimmed by 2 bases and J by 7 bases, leaving 4 bases between them. The CDR3 DNA is TGTGCCACCAGTGATTACGGTGAAAAACTGTTTTTT. Translation gives CATSDYGEKLFF.

In its sample, this clonotype was seen many times. This rearrangement joins TRBV18 to TRBJ2-5; D gene uncertain. Trimming took 3 bases from V and 1 from J, leaving 9 bases between them. Germline lookup yields CDR1 KGHSH and CDR2 LQKENI. This CDR3 is built from 14 residues. CDR3 protein: CASSPGPTQETQYF. The CDR3 DNA sequence: TGTGCCAGCTCACCCGGACCAACCCAAGAGACCCAGTACTTC.